This paragraph covers one T cell receptor (beta chain) sequence. The data stem from a study of Ad26.COV2.S vaccination and SARS-CoV-2 variants. Method: immunoSEQ multiplex PCR; TCRdb's copy keeps in-frame clones and lacks some. This table has around 250,000 clones, around nine tenths appearing once. V dropped 0 bases and J dropped 7 bases, with 4 bases sitting between them. The CDR3 runs to 12 residues. Germline CDR1 LGHDT, CDR2 YNNKEL (reference sequence). The treatment here: 15 to 20 received Ad26.COV2.S at low or high dose, single or two shots; several received placebo; per-sample allocation not given. On day 63 after the first injection, vaccine and placebo recipients gave samples.

Sequencing used peripheral blood, obtained in a trial of Ad26.COV2.S vaccine versus placebo. The chain employs TRBV3-1 (or the pseudogene TRBV3-2) and TRBJ1-5; D call uncertain. The sequence derives from a person between 18 and 65 years old who received the Ad26.COV2.S COVID-19 vaccine or a placebo. In nucleotides, the CDR3 is TGTGCCAGCAGCCAAGATGCACAGCCCCAGCATTTT. Its protein is CASSQDAQPQHF.